Below, 6 T cell receptor beta chains from the same sample are listed, as sequenced in a study of T cell responses to AZD1222 COVID-19 vaccine. Only in-frame clones appear in the TCRdb table, and some are missing; sequencing was by immunoSEQ multiplex PCR. The sample includes 170,000 or so clones, 88% of them seen just once. The sequenced sample was peripheral blood, obtained 28 days after the second AZD1222 dose. These receptors were collected from an adult who received the AZD1222 COVID-19 vaccine.

The rearrangement uses TRBV9 and TRBJ2-7; tentative D call: TRBD1 (7 bases). The CDR3 length is 14 residues. CDR1 and CDR2 (germline): SGDLS, YYNGEE. The V end lost 4 bases, the J end lost 2 bases, and 13 bases lay between the germline ends. The CDR3 is CASSPGGRTYEQYF. The CDR3 bases are TGTGCCAGCAGCCCAGGGGGGAGGACCTACGAGCAGTACTTC.

The chain couples TRBV11-2 to TRBJ1-4; possibly TRBD1 for D (5 bases). Germline CDR1 reads SGHAT; CDR2 reads FQNNGV. This CDR3 comprises 18 residues. The V end lost 7 bases, the J end lost 0 bases, and 21 bases lay between the germline ends. The CDR3 is CASTLLVGGFTTNEKLFF. Here the CDR3 DNA reads TGTGCCAGCACCCTACTAGTCGGGGGATTTACAACTAATGAAAAACTGTTTTTT.

The J gene is TRBJ1-5, the V gene TRBV30, with D uncertain. CDR1 and CDR2 from the germline V gene are GTSNPN and SVGIG (reference sequence). CDR3 length: 13 residues. V was trimmed by 7 bases and J by 7 bases, leaving 17 bases between them. CDR3 region: CALTGSDGQPQHF. CDR3 DNA sequence: TGTGCCTTGACGGGCTCCGATGGGCAGCCCCAGCATTTT.

The CDR3 is CASSRGFTGANYGYTF. CDR3 DNA: TGTGCCAGCAGCCGCGGATTCACAGGGGCTAACTATGGCTACACCTTC. The chain employs TRBV7-2 and TRBJ1-2, with TRBD1 matching over 7 bases. Germline CDR1 is SGHTA and CDR2 is FQGNSA. After removal of 5 bases from V and 0 bases from J, the junction contained 9 bases not matched to a gene. This CDR3 spans 16 amino acids.

The genes are TRBV9 and TRBJ1-5; tentatively, D is TRBD1 (6 bases). Germline CDR1 SGDLS, CDR2 YYNGEE. This CDR3 is built from 15 residues. Trimming pared 3 bases from V and 7 bases from J, leaving 17 bases between. CDR3 in DNA: TGTGCCAGCAGCGAGACAGGCCCCGGCCGACAGCCCCAGCATTTT. Translated, it gives CASSETGPGRQPQHF.

The chain couples TRBV10-3 to TRBJ2-7, with 11 bases aligning to TRBD2. The CDR3 consists of 14 residues. V was pared by 6 bases and J by 3 bases, with 4 bases of the junction left unmatched. Germline values: CDR1 ENHRY, CDR2 SYGVKD. CDR3 sequence (DNA): TGTGCCATCAGGCGGACTAGCGGGTACTACGAGCAGTACTTC. As protein: CAIRRTSGYYEQYF.